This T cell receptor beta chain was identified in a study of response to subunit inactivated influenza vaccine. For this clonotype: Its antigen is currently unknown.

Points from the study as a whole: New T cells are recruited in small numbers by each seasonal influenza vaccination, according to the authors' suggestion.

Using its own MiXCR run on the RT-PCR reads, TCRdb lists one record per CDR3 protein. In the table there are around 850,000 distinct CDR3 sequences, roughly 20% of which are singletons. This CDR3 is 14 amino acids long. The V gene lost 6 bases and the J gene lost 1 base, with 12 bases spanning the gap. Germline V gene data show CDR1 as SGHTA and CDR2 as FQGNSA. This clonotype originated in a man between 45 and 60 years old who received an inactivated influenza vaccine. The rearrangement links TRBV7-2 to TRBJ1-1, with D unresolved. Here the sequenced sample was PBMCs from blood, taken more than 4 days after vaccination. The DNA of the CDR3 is TGTGCCAGCAGACCCGATTCCAGGAACACTGAAGCTTTCTTT. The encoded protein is CASRPDSRNTEAFF.